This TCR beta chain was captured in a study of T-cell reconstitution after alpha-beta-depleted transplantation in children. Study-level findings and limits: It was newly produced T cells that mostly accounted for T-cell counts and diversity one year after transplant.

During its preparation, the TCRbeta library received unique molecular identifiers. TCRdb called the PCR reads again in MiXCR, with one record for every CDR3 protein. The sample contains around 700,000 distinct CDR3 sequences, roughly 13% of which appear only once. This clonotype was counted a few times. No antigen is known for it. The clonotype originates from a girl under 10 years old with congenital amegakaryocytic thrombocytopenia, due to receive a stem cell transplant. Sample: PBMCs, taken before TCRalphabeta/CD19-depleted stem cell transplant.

The DNA for the CDR3 is TGCGCCAGCAGCTATTGGTCAGCGGGAGTTTTTTCGGACAATGAGCAGTTCTTC. Its translation is CASSYWSAGVFSDNEQFF. The V call is TRBV5-1, the J call TRBJ2-1; TRBD2 matches 8 bases. V lost 3 bases to trimming and J lost 5 bases; unmatched junction nucleotides: 16. The CDR3 covers 18 residues. Germline-derived CDR1 and CDR2 are SGHRS and YFSETQ.